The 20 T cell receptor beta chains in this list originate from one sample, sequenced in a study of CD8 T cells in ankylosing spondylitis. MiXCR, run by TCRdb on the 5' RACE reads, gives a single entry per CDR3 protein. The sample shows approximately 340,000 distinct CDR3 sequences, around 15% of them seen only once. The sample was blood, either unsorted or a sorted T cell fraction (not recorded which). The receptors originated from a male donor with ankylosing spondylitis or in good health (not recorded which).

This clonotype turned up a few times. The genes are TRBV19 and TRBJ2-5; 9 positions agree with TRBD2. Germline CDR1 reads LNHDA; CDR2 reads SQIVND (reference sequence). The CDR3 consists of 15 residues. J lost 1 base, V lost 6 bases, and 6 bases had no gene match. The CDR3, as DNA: TGTGCCAGTAGGCCCGGGACTAGCTTCCAAGAGACCCAGTACTTC. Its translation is CASRPGTSFQETQYF.

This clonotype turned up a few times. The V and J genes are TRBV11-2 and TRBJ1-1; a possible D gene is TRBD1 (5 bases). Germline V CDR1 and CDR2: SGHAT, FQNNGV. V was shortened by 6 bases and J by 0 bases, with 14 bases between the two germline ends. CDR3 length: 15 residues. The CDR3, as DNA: TGTGCCAGCAGAAGGCCGGGGGGACTGAACACTGAAGCTTTCTTT. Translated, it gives CASRRPGGLNTEAFF. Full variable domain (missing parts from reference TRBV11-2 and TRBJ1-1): EAGVAQSPRYKIIEKRQSVAFWCNPISGHATLYWYQQILGQGPKLLIQFQNNGVVDDSQLPKDRFSAERLKGVDSTLKIQPAKLEDSAVYLCASRRPGGLNTEAFFGQGTRLTVV.

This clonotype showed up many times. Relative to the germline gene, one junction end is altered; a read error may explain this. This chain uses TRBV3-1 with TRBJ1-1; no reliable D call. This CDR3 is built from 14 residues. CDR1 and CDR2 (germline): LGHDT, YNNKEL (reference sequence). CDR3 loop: CASSQDLLNTEAFF. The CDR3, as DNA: TGCGCCAGCAGCCAAGATCTCTTAAACACTGAAGCTTTCTTT.

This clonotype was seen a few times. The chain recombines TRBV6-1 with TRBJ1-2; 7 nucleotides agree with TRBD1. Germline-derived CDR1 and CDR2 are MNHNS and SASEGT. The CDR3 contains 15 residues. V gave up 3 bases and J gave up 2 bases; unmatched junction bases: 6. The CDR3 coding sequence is TGTGCCAGCAGTGATCTAGGGGGCGCGAACTATGGCTACACCTTC. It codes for CASSDLGGANYGYTF.

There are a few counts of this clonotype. Here the CDR3 reads CASSLAGAGGNTIYF. CDR3 nucleotides: TGTGCCAGCAGCTTAGCGGGGGCTGGCGGAAACACCATATATTTT. The V and J genes are TRBV7-2 and TRBJ1-3; D possibly corresponds to TRBD1 (6 bases). V lost 0 bases to trimming and J lost 4 bases, with 10 bases between them. This CDR3 region has 15 residues. Germline-derived CDR1 and CDR2 are SGHTA and FQGNSA. Drawing the rest from reference TRBV7-2 and TRBJ1-3, the complete variable domain is GAGVSQSPSNKVTEKGKDVELRCDPISGHTALYWYRQSLGQGLEFLIYFQGNSAPDKSGLPSDRFSAERTGGSVSTLTIQRTQQEDSAVYLCASSLAGAGGNTIYFGEGSWLTVV.

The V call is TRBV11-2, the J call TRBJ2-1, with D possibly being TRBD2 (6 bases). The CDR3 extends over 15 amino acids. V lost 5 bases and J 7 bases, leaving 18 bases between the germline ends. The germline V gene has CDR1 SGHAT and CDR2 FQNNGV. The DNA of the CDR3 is TGTGCCAGCAGCCCACAAGCGGGCCTGAGGAATGAGCAGTTCTTC. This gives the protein CASSPQAGLRNEQFF. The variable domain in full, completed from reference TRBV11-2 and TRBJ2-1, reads EAGVAQSPRYKIIEKRQSVAFWCNPISGHATLYWYQQILGQGPKLLIQFQNNGVVDDSQLPKDRFSAERLKGVDSTLKIQPAKLEDSAVYLCASSPQAGLRNEQFFGPGTRLTVL.

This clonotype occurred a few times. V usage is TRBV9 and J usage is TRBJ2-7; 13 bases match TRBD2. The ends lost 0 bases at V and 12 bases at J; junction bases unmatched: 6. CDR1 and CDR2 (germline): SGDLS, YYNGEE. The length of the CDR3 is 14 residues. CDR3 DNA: TGTGCCAGCAGCGTAGGGACTAGCGGGAGCATTCGGTACTTC. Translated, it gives CASSVGTSGSIRYF.

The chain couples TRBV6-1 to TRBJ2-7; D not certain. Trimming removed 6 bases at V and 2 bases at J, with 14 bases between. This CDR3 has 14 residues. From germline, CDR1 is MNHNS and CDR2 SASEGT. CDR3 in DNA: TGTGCCAGCAGGCCGAGACCTGAGACCTACGAGCAGTACTTC. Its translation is CASRPRPETYEQYF.

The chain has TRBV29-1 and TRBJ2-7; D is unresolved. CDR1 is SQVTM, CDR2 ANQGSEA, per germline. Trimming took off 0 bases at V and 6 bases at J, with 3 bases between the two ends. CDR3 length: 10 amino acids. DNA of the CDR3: TGCAGCGTTGAAGAGGTCGAGCAGTACTTC. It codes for CSVEEVEQYF.

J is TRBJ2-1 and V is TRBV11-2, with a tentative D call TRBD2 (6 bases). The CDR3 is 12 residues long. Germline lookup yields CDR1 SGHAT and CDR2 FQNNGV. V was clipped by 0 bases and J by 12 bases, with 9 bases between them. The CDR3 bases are TGTGCCAGCAGCTTAGAGGTGGGGGGGCAGTTCTTC. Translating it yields CASSLEVGGQFF.

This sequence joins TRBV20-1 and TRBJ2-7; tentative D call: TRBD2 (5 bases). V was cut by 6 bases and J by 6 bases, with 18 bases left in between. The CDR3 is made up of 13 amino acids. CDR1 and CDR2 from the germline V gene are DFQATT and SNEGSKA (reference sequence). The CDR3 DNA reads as TGCAGTGCCTTAGGTCGGGAAGAAGGCGAGCAGTACTTC. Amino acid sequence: CSALGREEGEQYF.

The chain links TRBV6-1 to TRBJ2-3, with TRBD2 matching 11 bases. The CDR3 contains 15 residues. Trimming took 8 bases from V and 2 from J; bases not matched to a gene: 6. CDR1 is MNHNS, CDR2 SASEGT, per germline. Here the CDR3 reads CASGPGLADTDTQYF. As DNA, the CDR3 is TGTGCCAGCGGCCCGGGACTAGCGGACACAGATACGCAGTATTTT.

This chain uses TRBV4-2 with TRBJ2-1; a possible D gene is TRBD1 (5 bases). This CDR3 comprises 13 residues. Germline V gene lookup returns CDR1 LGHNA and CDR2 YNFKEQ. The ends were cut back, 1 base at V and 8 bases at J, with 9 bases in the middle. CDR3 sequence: CASSQGPGYEQFF. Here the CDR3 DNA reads TGTGCCAGCAGCCAAGGTCCAGGGTATGAGCAGTTCTTC.

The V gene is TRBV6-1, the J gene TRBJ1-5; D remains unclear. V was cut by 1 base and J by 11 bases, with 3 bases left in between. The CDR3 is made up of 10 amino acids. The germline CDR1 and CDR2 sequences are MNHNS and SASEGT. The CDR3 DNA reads TGTGCCAGCAGTGAAGTCGCCCAGCATTTT. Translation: CASSEVAQHF.

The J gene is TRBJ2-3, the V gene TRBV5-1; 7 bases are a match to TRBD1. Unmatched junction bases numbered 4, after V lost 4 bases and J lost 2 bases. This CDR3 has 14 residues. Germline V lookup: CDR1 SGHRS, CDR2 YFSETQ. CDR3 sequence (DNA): TGCGCCAGCAGCAAGACAGGGAACACAGATACGCAGTATTTT. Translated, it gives CASSKTGNTDTQYF.

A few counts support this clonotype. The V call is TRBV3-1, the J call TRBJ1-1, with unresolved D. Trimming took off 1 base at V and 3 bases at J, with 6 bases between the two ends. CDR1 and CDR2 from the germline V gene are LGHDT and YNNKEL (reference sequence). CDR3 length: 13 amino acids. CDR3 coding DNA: TGTGCCAGCAGCCAAGGATGGTACACTGAAGCTTTCTTT. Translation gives CASSQGWYTEAFF. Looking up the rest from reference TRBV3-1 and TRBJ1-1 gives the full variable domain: DTAVSQTPKYLVTQMGNDKSIKCEQNLGHDTMYWYKQDSKKFLKIMFSYNNKELIINETVPNRFSPKSPDKAHLNLHINSLELGDSAVYFCASSQGWYTEAFFGQGTRLTVV.

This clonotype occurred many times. The CDR3 is CASLGQGNTGELFF. As DNA, the CDR3 is TGCGCCAGCCTGGGACAGGGGAACACCGGGGAGCTGTTTTTT. The chain joins TRBV10-2 to TRBJ2-2; 9 positions agree with TRBD1. V trimming: 8 bases; J trimming: 1 base; junction bases outside the gene matches: 2. Germline V lookup: CDR1 WSHSY, CDR2 SAAADI. The CDR3 loop spans 14 amino acids.

As DNA, the CDR3 is TGCAGTGCTAGATCGGCGGATTCTAGCACAGATACGCAGTATTTT. Translation gives CSARSADSSTDTQYF. This chain joins TRBV20-1 and TRBJ2-3; no clear D gene. Trimming pared 2 bases from V and 0 bases from J, leaving 12 bases between. The CDR3 covers 15 residues. Germline lookup yields CDR1 DFQATT and CDR2 SNEGSKA (reference sequence).

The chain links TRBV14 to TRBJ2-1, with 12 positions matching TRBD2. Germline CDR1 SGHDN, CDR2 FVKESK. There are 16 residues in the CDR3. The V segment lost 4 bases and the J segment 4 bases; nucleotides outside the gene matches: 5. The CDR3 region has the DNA TGTGCCAGCAGCCGCCTGACTAGCGGGGGTTACAATGAGCAGTTCTTC. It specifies CASSRLTSGGYNEQFF.

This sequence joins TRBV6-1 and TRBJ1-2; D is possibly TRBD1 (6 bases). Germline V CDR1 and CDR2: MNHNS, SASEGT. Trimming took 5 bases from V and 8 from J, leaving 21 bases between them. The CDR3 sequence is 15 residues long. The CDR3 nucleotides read TGTGCCAGCAGTCTCATCCCCAGGGGAGATGCGGGCTACACCTTC. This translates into CASSLIPRGDAGYTF.